This TCR beta chain was profiled in a study of CD8+ T cells in alopecia areata (dated 2018 in TCRdb). Background for the entire study: The treated patients took part in an open-label pilot trial in which moderate-to-severe alopecia areata was treated with oral tofacitinib at 5 to 10 mg twice daily. TCRbeta CDR3 regions were amplified by immunoSEQ multiplex PCR using 35 Vbeta forward and 13 Jbeta reverse primers. Tofacitinib-treated patients had biopsies at baseline and at 4 and 24 weeks of treatment, with a later scalp biopsy in several patients. RNA was extracted with the PAXgene miRNA kit for fixed scalp, the miRNeasy kit for PBMCs, and the RNeasy kit for mouse skin. In humans, TCRbeta sequencing was performed on scalp tissue and on sorted CD4+ and CD8+ peripheral blood T cells from healthy controls and from patients with patchy or totalis/universalis alopecia areata. The SALT score, which quantifies the percentage of affected scalp surface area, was used to measure disease severity in treated patients. High-throughput TCRbeta sequencing was used to examine T cell clonal expansion in alopecia areata in both the C3H/HeJ mouse model and human patients. Scalp clonality was compared among normal scalp (n=4), patchy alopecia areata scalp (n=8), and alopecia totalis/universalis scalp (n=8). Tofacitinib was given for 6 to 18 months, followed by 6 months of follow-up off drug to assess delayed response and recurrence. Overall study outcomes, separate from this receptor: Compared with mice, TCR sequences shared between patients were less clear, possibly partly because of HLA diversity across the patient population. Unlike mouse skin, which is dominated by gammadelta T cells, normal human skin has resident alphabeta T cells that are also sequenced, and this complicates analysis of the scalp TCR repertoire. Because the treated cohort was small and included a single nonresponder, larger studies are needed to assess links between baseline CD8+ expansion and response. Tofacitinib significantly lowered scalp clonality and the number of expanded CD8+ clones among the top 100 scalp clones. Many expanded lesional clones persisted in scalp and blood during tofacitinib treatment, which may partly explain relapse after stopping treatment. Compared with normal scalp, lesional scalp, particularly in alopecia totalis/universalis, had higher clonality and more expanded CD8+ clones, which suggests antigenic drive.

The time point label for this specimen denotes: more than three weeks on oral tofacitinib. The treatment or condition label, read with the paper, signifies: oral pan-JAK inhibitor, 5-10 mg twice daily. Lesional scalp punch biopsies and peripheral blood were collected from alopecia areata patients. PBMCs were isolated by density centrifugation and stained for CD3, CD4 and CD8, after which CD4+ and CD8+ T cells were sorted on a FACSAria. The library relied on the immunoSEQ multiplex PCR assay. To provide template for TCR sequencing, every sample had RNA extracted and reverse transcribed into cDNA. SuperScript III was used to make first-strand cDNA, primed with a 2:1 mix of oligo-dT and random hexamers. A synthetic immune receptor repertoire was used to measure amplification bias, and any remaining bias was corrected computationally. The paper's data handling went like this. Raw reads were preprocessed to remove errors, and CDR3 was defined according to IMGT conventions as the region from the conserved cysteine to phenylalanine. To get clonality, Shannon entropy was normalized by log2 of the number of productive unique TCRs and the result was subtracted from 1. Scalp TCRbeta sequences were cross-referenced with sorted blood CD4 and CD8 repertoires so that the CD4 or CD8 identity of scalp clones could be inferred. TCRdb holds this immuneACCESS table with in-frame rearrangements only. Some clones are missing; in checked studies, unresolved V genes explain under half, and the rest has no known cause. V and J calls and clone size are those listed in that table; D and trimming were worked out from the DNA. The sample records some 190,000 clones, roughly three fifths of which are singletons. The ten most abundant clones make up around 0.69% of the sample.

The V and J ends are trimmed by 4 bases and 1 base, leaving 11 bases between them. From the cysteine through the phenylalanine, the CDR3 covers 14 amino acids. The DNA shown is the 42-base CDR3, in frame from base 1. Based on the germline V gene, the CDR1 and CDR2 sequences are SGDLS and YYNGEE. A note on this clone: Its antigen target is currently unknown. The sample holds no much larger clone one base away, and base qualities are not on file.

The rearranged chain carries TRBV9 and TRBJ2-5, with no reliable assignment of the D segment. Material: CD4+ T cells sorted from blood, obtained at week 4, from a patient treated with tofacitinib. The source is a human donor with alopecia areata. The DNA sequence is given as TGTGCCAGCAGCCCTGACCGTACCCAAGAGACCCAGTACTTC. It encodes CASSPDRTQETQYF.